The 4 T cell receptor beta chains reported below all come from one sample, sequenced in a study of cytomegalovirus exposure and HLA in healthy donors. A multiplex PCR was run with 60 Vbeta primers and 13 Jbeta primers. Sequencing used immunoSEQ multiplex PCR; TCRdb keeps in-frame clones, though not all of them. The sample has around 150,000 clones; 80% are singletons. The sequencing sample was made of PBMCs. These receptor sequences come from a woman aged 40 to 50 in good health and CMV-seronegative.

The J gene is TRBJ2-5, the V gene TRBV6-5; unclear D gene. The last part of the DNA fits TRBJ2-7 better; the J call may be wrong. Germline CDR1 reads MNHEY; CDR2 reads SVGAGI. CDR3 length equals 14 residues. This CDR3 reads CASSYSSNPYEQYF. CDR3 nucleotide sequence: TGTGCCAGCAGTTACTCGAGTAACCCCTACGAGCAGTACTTC.

The V gene is TRBV19, the J gene TRBJ2-3; 8 bases line up with TRBD2. After removal of 3 bases from V and 1 base from J, the junction contained 9 bases not matched to a gene. The CDR3 consists of 17 residues. In germline, CDR1 is LNHDA, CDR2 SQIVND (reference sequence). The CDR3 coding sequence is TGTGCCAGTAGTATGCCCCGGGGGGGGGATGGCACAGATACGCAGTATTTT. The encoded protein is CASSMPRGGDGTDTQYF.

The chain is built from TRBV6-1 and TRBJ1-2; possibly TRBD1 for D (5 bases). V was pared by 0 bases and J by 3 bases, with 23 bases between. The CDR3 extends over 19 amino acids. Germline V gene sequence: CDR1 MNHNS, CDR2 SASEGT. This CDR3 is CASSEAFFNRLQPHYGYTF. CDR3 nucleotides: TGTGCCAGCAGTGAAGCGTTTTTTAACAGGCTGCAACCTCACTATGGCTACACCTTC.

The chain uses TRBV2 and TRBJ2-1; D is perhaps TRBD2 (6 bases). Trimming stripped 7 bases from V and 6 bases from J, with 10 bases between. The CDR3 covers 12 residues. Germline V lookup: CDR1 SNHLY, CDR2 FYNNEI. This CDR3 is CASTWDSNEQFF. CDR3 in DNA: TGTGCCAGCACCTGGGACTCCAATGAGCAGTTCTTC.